Presented here are 30 T cell receptor beta chains from one specimen sequenced in a study of blood T cell repertoires in COVID-19. The assay was immunoSEQ multiplex PCR, and TCRdb's table has in-frame clones only and misses some. Of around 170,000 clones in the sample, more than 70% were seen once. Specimen: peripheral blood. All receptors come from a woman aged 25-40 years with acute or convalescent COVID-19.

The genes are TRBV19 and TRBJ1-1; no firm D call. The length of the CDR3 is 13 residues. Looked up from germline, CDR1 is LNHDA and CDR2 is SQIVND (reference sequence). Trimming stripped 4 bases from V and 2 bases from J, with 8 bases between. The CDR3 loop reads CASSTQENTEAFF. Here the CDR3 DNA reads TGTGCCAGTAGTACTCAGGAAAACACTGAAGCTTTCTTT.

The V call is TRBV27, the J call TRBJ1-2; D gene ambiguous. CDR3 length equals 16 residues. The V and J ends lost 0 bases and 2 bases respectively, with 13 bases between them. Germline values: CDR1 MNHEY, CDR2 SMNVEV (reference sequence). CDR3 nucleotides: TGTGCCAGCAGTTTATCGATGGGGAGTAGAAACTATGGCTACACCTTC. Encoded protein: CASSLSMGSRNYGYTF.

On this clone itself: Distinct nucleotide sequences in the sample also encode this CDR3. V and J are TRBV5-1 and TRBJ2-5, with D hard to call. Trimming shortened V by 0 bases and J by 4 bases, and 7 bases separated the two germline ends. Germline V CDR1 and CDR2: SGHRS, YFSETQ. This CDR3 spans 13 amino acids. In DNA, the CDR3 is TGCGCCAGCAGCTTGGGATCAGGAGAGACCCAGTACTTC. Its protein product is CASSLGSGETQYF.

The V gene is TRBV5-1, the J gene TRBJ1-2; D is ambiguous. Trimming took 1 base from V and 3 from J, leaving 10 bases between them. CDR1 is SGHRS, CDR2 YFSETQ, per germline. This CDR3 comprises 14 residues. DNA of the CDR3: TGCGCCAGCAGCTTGCGGTCAGCGGACTATGGCTACACCTTC. The encoded protein is CASSLRSADYGYTF.

This chain links TRBV6-5 with TRBJ2-7; 7 nucleotides agree with TRBD2. Trimming cost V 2 bases and J 4 bases; bases outside gene matches: 11. CDR1 and CDR2 (germline): MNHEY, SVGAGI. This CDR3 is built from 16 residues. This CDR3 reads CASSYLFPSGAYEQYF. CDR3 nucleotide sequence: TGTGCCAGCAGTTACCTATTCCCAAGCGGGGCATACGAGCAGTACTTC.

This chain links TRBV7-9 with TRBJ2-7, with 8 positions matching TRBD2. Trimming cost V 1 base and J 2 bases; bases outside gene matches: 7. Per the germline V gene, CDR1 is SEHNR and CDR2 is FQNEAQ (reference sequence). The CDR3 is 16 residues long. The CDR3 sequence is CASSLGVGLGTYEQYF. In nucleotides, the CDR3 is TGTGCCAGCAGCTTAGGGGTGGGACTAGGAACCTACGAGCAGTACTTC.

This clone was recorded only once. V and J are TRBV18 and TRBJ2-3; D is unclear. V dropped 3 bases and J dropped 2 bases, with 12 bases sitting between them. CDR3 size: 15 residues. Germline V gene sequence: CDR1 KGHSH, CDR2 LQKENI. The CDR3 is CASSPLSIVTDTQYF. CDR3 nucleotides: TGTGCCAGCTCACCCCTAAGCATAGTCACAGATACGCAGTATTTT.

The rearrangement uses TRBV24-1 and TRBJ2-3, with 8 positions matching TRBD1. J gave up 5 bases and V 4 bases, and 7 bases lay outside the gene matches. Germline V gene sequence: CDR1 KGHDR, CDR2 SFDVKD. The CDR3 is 15 residues long. The CDR3 spells CATSDPQGAGDTQYF. CDR3 nucleotide sequence: TGTGCCACCAGTGACCCCCAGGGGGCAGGAGATACGCAGTATTTT.

The chain is built from TRBV3-1 (or the pseudogene TRBV3-2) and TRBJ2-3; possibly TRBD2 for D (6 bases). This CDR3 is 15 amino acids long. The V and J ends lost 3 bases and 2 bases respectively, with 12 bases between them. Germline V CDR1 and CDR2: LGHDT, YNNKEL (reference sequence). CDR3 in amino acids: CASSQRLGHTDTQYF. The CDR3 DNA is TGTGCCAGCAGCCAGCGACTAGGGCACACAGATACGCAGTATTTT.

This clone was counted a few times. The chain recombines TRBV28 with TRBJ1-2, with no clear D. The CDR3 has 14 residues. Per germline, CDR1 MDHEN and CDR2 SYDVKM. V lost 2 bases, J lost 4 bases, and 11 bases lay in between. The DNA of the CDR3 is TGTGCCAGCAGTTTAGGTGCGGACTCCTATGGCTACACCTTC. Translated: CASSLGADSYGYTF.

This clone has only one observation. The CDR3 here is CASSFPGGKLFF. The CDR3 bases are TGTGCCAGCAGCTTTCCGGGGGGGAAACTGTTTTTT. The chain carries TRBV7-2 and TRBJ1-4; TRBD1 might be the D (5 bases). The CDR3 spans 12 residues. The ends were cut back, 3 bases at V and 11 bases at J, with 10 bases in the middle. Germline V lookup: CDR1 SGHTA, CDR2 FQGNSA.

This chain uses TRBV5-1 with TRBJ2-7; TRBD1 aligns across 8 bases. Germline V lookup: CDR1 SGHRS, CDR2 YFSETQ. After removal of 4 bases from V and 6 bases from J, the junction contained 6 bases not matched to a gene. This CDR3 has 13 amino acids. The CDR3 spells CASSAQGVGEQYF. As DNA, the CDR3 is TGCGCCAGCAGCGCACAGGGGGTCGGCGAGCAGTACTTC.

This chain uses TRBV19 with TRBJ2-2; D is possibly TRBD1 (6 bases). The germline CDR1 and CDR2 sequences are LNHDA and SQIVND (reference sequence). The V end lost 3 bases, the J end lost 9 bases, and 14 bases lay between the germline ends. CDR3 size: 14 residues. The CDR3 region is CASSIWTDVRELFF. The CDR3 DNA reads as TGTGCCAGTAGTATTTGGACAGATGTAAGGGAGCTGTTTTTT. The whole variable domain, filled in from reference TRBV19 and TRBJ2-2, reads DGGITQSPKYLFRKEGQNVTLSCEQNLNHDAMYWYRQDPGQGLRLIYYSQIVNDFQKGDIAEGYSVSREKKESFPLTVTSAQKNPTAFYLCASSIWTDVRELFFGEGSRLTVL.

This clone was recorded only once. The chain links TRBV12-1 to TRBJ2-7; the table calls TRBD2, which could not be checked here. TRBV12-1 is tagged as a pseudogene. The CDR3 is 16 residues long. The CDR3 nucleotides are TGTGCCAGCAGCTTTTCGGCGGGTCCCCCCTCCTACGAGCAGTACTTC. It encodes CASSFSAGPPSYEQYF.

This clone appeared a few times. The V and J genes are TRBV7-9 and TRBJ2-7, with a tentative D call TRBD1 (5 bases). Germline V gene sequence: CDR1 SEHNR, CDR2 FQNEAQ (reference sequence). The length of the CDR3 is 15 residues. V gave up 2 bases and J gave up 4 bases, with 15 bases separating them. DNA for the CDR3: TGTGCCAGCAGCTTATCTCGCGTTAGGGGATACGAGCAGTACTTC. It translates to CASSLSRVRGYEQYF. The full variable domain, its missing parts supplied by reference TRBV7-9 and TRBJ2-7, is DTGVSQNPRHKITKRGQNVTFRCDPISEHNRLYWYRQTLGQGPEFLTYFQNEAQLEKSRLLSDRFSAERPKGSFSTLEIQRTEQGDSAMYLCASSLSRVRGYEQYFGPGTRLTVT.

The genes are TRBV2 and TRBJ2-7, with TRBD1 matching 9 bases. CDR1 is SNHLY and CDR2 is FYNNEI in the germline V gene. The CDR3 totals 12 residues. V was pared by 6 bases and J by 5 bases, with 2 bases of the junction left unmatched. The CDR3: CASRDRGNEQYF. The CDR3, as DNA: TGTGCCAGCAGGGACAGGGGCAACGAGCAGTACTTC.

The V gene is TRBV4-1, the J gene TRBJ2-4, with D hard to call. The CDR3 totals 13 residues. The V end lost 0 bases, the J end lost 9 bases, and 9 bases lay between the germline ends. Germline assignment: CDR1 MGHRA and CDR2 YSYEKL. This chain's CDR3 is CASSQDQRAIQYF. In DNA form, the CDR3 reads TGCGCCAGCAGCCAAGACCAGCGTGCCATTCAGTACTTC.

V is TRBV5-6 and J is TRBJ1-5; 8 positions match TRBD1. The trim removed 4 bases at V and 5 bases at J, leaving 14 bases unmatched. The length of the CDR3 is 17 residues. The germline gives CDR1 SGHDT, CDR2 YYEEEE. The CDR3 here is CASSARTGTGIYQPQHF. The CDR3 DNA follows: TGTGCCAGCAGCGCCCGGACAGGGACTGGGATTTATCAGCCCCAGCATTTT.

The chain is built from TRBV19 and TRBJ2-1; 9 bases line up with TRBD2. Trimming removed 9 bases from V and 9 bases from J; junction bases left unmatched: 15. The CDR3 loop spans 15 amino acids. The germline gives CDR1 LNHDA, CDR2 SQIVND (reference sequence). CDR3 coding DNA: TGTGCCAGCGTCGCCGCGGCGCGGGAGGGCCGTGAGCAGTTCTTC. Amino acids: CASVAAAREGREQFF.

In its sample, this clone was seen once. The chain joins TRBV5-1 to TRBJ2-3; TRBD1 agrees at 9 bases. The CDR3 is 18 residues long. Germline CDR1 reads SGHRS; CDR2 reads YFSETQ. The V gene end was trimmed by 3 bases and the J gene end by 4 bases; junction bases not matched to a gene: 15. CDR3 DNA sequence: TGCGCCAGCAGCTCCACTACCACCGGGACAGGGTTGTCAGATACGCAGTATTTT. Protein: CASSSTTTGTGLSDTQYF. Full variable domain (rest looked up from reference TRBV5-1 and TRBJ2-3): KAGVTQTPRYLIKTRGQQVTLSCSPISGHRSVSWYQQTPGQGLQFLFEYFSETQRNKGNFPGRFSGRQFSNSRSEMNVSTLELGDSALYLCASSSTTTGTGLSDTQYFGPGTRLTVL.

V gene TRBV6-5 combines with J gene TRBJ1-4; 9 bases map to TRBD1. Germline loops: CDR1 MNHEY, CDR2 SVGAGI. CDR3 length: 14 residues. V shed 4 bases, J shed 8 bases, and the junction held 5 bases outside the gene matches. CDR3 coding DNA: TGTGCCAGCAGTTCGGGACAGGGTTGGGAAAAACTGTTTTTT. It encodes CASSSGQGWEKLFF.

V usage is TRBV5-1 and J usage is TRBJ2-3; D perhaps matches TRBD1 (6 bases). CDR3 length: 13 amino acids. Germline V gives CDR1 SGHRS, CDR2 YFSETQ. Trimming stripped 6 bases from V and 5 bases from J, with 13 bases between. This CDR3 is CASNVLGGDTQYF. Here the CDR3 DNA reads TGCGCCAGCAATGTCCTAGGGGGAGATACGCAGTATTTT.

The V and J genes are TRBV5-1 and TRBJ2-2; D gene ambiguous. The CDR3 has 13 amino acids. The V gene lost 1 base and the J gene lost 6 bases, with 7 bases spanning the gap. The germline V gene encodes CDR1 SGHRS and CDR2 YFSETQ. CDR3 loop: CASSLFNPGELFF. The CDR3 coding sequence is TGCGCCAGCAGCTTGTTCAATCCCGGGGAGCTGTTTTTT.

This clone has only one observation. The V call is TRBV2, the J call TRBJ1-3, with D unresolved. V lost 8 bases and J 0 bases, leaving 11 bases between the germline ends. Germline CDR1 is SNHLY and CDR2 is FYNNEI. The CDR3 has 14 residues. CDR3 DNA sequence: TGTGCCAGCGAACTCGTCAACTCTGGAAACACCATATATTTT. This sequence encodes CASELVNSGNTIYF. The variable domain in full, completed from reference TRBV2 and TRBJ1-3, reads EPEVTQTPSHQVTQMGQEVILRCVPISNHLYFYWYRQILGQKVEFLVSFYNNEISEKSEIFDDQFSVERPDGSNFTLKIRSTKLEDSAMYFCASELVNSGNTIYFGEGSWLTVV.

The chain uses TRBV20-1 and TRBJ2-1, with a tentative D call TRBD2 (6 bases). Trimming left V 5 bases short and J 12 bases short, with 14 bases between. The CDR3 is 11 amino acids. Germline-derived CDR1 and CDR2 are DFQATT and SNEGSKA (reference sequence). The CDR3 region is CSAELGGGQFF. DNA of the CDR3: TGCAGTGCTGAGCTCGGGGGAGGGCAGTTCTTC.

The chain employs TRBV18 and TRBJ1-2; TRBD1 might be the D (5 bases). The germline V and J ends were trimmed by 0 bases and 3 bases, with 8 bases remaining between them. The V gene's germline CDR1 is KGHSH and CDR2 LQKENI. CDR3 length equals 14 residues. CDR3 coding DNA: TGTGCCAGCTCACCACCTCAGGGCTACTATGGCTACACCTTC. Residues: CASSPPQGYYGYTF. Full variable domain (outside the CDR3, taken from reference TRBV18 and TRBJ1-2): NAGVMQNPRHLVRRRGQEARLRCSPMKGHSHVYWYRQLPEEGLKFMVYLQKENIIDESGMPKERFSAEFPKEGPSILRIQQVVRGDSAAYFCASSPPQGYYGYTFGSGTRLTVV.

The chain combines TRBV11-2 with TRBJ2-7; 10 bases map to TRBD2. Germline lookup yields CDR1 SGHAT and CDR2 FQNNGV. The junction had 10 bases not matched to a gene; V was cut back by 9 bases and J by 5 bases. The CDR3 runs 14 residues. The DNA for the CDR3 is TGTGCCAGAGATATGCGGACTAGCGGAGACGAGCAGTACTTC. This encodes CARDMRTSGDEQYF.

The genes are TRBV2 and TRBJ2-7, with D possibly matching TRBD1 (5 bases). V lost 6 bases, J lost 2 bases, and 8 bases lay in between. CDR1 and CDR2 (germline): SNHLY, FYNNEI. The length of the CDR3 is 12 residues. The CDR3: CASRAQAYEQYF. The CDR3, as DNA: TGTGCCAGCAGAGCACAGGCCTACGAGCAGTACTTC.

Details on this clone: A junction end diverges from the germline sequence, so it may reflect a read error. The rearrangement links TRBV2 to TRBJ2-1; a possible D gene is TRBD1 (8 bases). The length of the CDR3 is 11 residues. Germline V gene sequence: CDR1 SNHLY, CDR2 FYNNEI. The CDR3 protein is CASIERDRTVF. The CDR3 DNA follows: TGTGCCAGCATCGAGCGGGACAGGACCGTCTTC.

The chain combines TRBV2 with TRBJ2-1, with D perhaps matching TRBD2 (5 bases). The germline V gene encodes CDR1 SNHLY and CDR2 FYNNEI. Trimming shortened V by 10 bases and J by 7 bases, and 8 bases separated the two germline ends. The CDR3 spans 10 residues. The CDR3 here is CATGENEQFF. The CDR3 region has the DNA TGTGCCACCGGGGAAAATGAGCAGTTCTTC.